The present T cell receptor (beta chain) was sequenced within a study of T cell changes during pregnancy in multiple sclerosis (dated by TCRdb to between 2018 and 2020). Background on the whole study: The study looked at changes in the T cell repertoire across pregnancy in women with multiple sclerosis.

As regards this clone: Which antigen it targets is not known. Base quality data are lacking; no much larger clone is found one base away.

The library was built by means of the immunoSEQ multiplex PCR assay. TCRdb obtained this table from immuneACCESS and retained in-frame rearrangements with V and J assigned. These tables miss some clones; where compared with another copy, unresolved V genes account for less than half of the shortfall, and the remainder is unexplained. This sample gives 20,000 to 25,000 clones in total; 85% of them show up just once. The ten biggest clones cover more than 15% of the sample. Sequences SGHRS (CDR1) and YFSETQ (CDR2) are obtained from the germline V gene. Trimming removed 5 bases from V and 2 bases from J; the gene matches leave 5 bases unexplained. Reading from cysteine to phenylalanine, the CDR3 counts 15 amino acids. Only the CDR3 portion is preserved as DNA: 45 bases, with reading frame beginning at the first base.

This sequence was found in a female donor in good health, enrolled as a control in a pregnancy study. The sequences come from CD8+ T cells from peripheral blood mononuclear cells, collected in the first trimester of pregnancy. The V and J segments used are TRBV5-1 and TRBJ2-3, with 10 central nucleotides matching TRBD2. The nucleotide sequence reads TGCGCCAGCAGGAAGAGCGGGGGGGCCACAGATACGCAGTATTTT. This codes for CASRKSGGATDTQYF.